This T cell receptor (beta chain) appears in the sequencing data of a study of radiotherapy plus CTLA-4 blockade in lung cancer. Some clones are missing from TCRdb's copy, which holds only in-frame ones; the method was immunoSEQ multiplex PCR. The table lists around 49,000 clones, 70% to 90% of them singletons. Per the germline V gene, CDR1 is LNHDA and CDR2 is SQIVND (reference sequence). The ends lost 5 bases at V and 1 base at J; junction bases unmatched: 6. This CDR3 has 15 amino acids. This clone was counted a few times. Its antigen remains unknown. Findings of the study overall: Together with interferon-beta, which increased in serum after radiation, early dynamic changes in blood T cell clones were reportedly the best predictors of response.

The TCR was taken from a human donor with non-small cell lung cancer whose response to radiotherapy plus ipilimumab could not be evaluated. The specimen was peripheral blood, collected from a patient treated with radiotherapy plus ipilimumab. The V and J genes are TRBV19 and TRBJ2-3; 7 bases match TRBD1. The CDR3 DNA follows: TGTGCCAGTAGTTCCCGACAGGGACGCACAGATACGCAGTATTTT. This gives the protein CASSSRQGRTDTQYF. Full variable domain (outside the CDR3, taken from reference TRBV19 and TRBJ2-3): DGGITQSPKYLFRKEGQNVTLSCEQNLNHDAMYWYRQDPGQGLRLIYYSQIVNDFQKGDIAEGYSVSREKKESFPLTVTSAQKNPTAFYLCASSSRQGRTDTQYFGPGTRLTVL.